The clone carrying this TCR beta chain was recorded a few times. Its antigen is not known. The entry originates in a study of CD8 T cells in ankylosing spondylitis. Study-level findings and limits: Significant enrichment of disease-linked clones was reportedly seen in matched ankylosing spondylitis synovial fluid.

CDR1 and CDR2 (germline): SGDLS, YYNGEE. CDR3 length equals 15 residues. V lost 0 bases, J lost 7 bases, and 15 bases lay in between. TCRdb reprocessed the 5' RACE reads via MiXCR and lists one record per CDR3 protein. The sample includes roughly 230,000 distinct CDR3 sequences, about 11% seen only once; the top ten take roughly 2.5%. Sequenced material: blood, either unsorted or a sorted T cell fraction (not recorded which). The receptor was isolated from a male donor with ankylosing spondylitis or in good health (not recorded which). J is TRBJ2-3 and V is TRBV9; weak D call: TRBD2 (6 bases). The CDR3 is CASSVASSGGYTQYF. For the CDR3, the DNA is TGTGCCAGCAGCGTAGCTAGTAGCGGAGGCTATACGCAGTATTTT. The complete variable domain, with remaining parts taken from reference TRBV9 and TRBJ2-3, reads DSGVTQTPKHLITATGQRVTLRCSPRSGDLSVYWYQQSLDQGLQFLIQYYNGEERAKGNILERFSAQQFPDLHSELNLSSLELGDSALYFCASSVASSGGYTQYFGPGTRLTVL.